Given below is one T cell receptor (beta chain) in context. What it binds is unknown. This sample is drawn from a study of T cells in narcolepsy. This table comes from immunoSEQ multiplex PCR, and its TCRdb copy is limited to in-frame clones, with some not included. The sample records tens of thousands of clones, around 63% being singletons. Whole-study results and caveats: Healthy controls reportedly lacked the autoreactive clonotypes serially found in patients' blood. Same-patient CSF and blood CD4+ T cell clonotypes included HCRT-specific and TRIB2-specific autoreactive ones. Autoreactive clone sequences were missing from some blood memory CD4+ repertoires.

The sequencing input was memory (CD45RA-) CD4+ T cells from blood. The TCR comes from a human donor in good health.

Here the CDR3 reads CASRITKSAEAFF. CDR3 DNA: TGTGCCAGCAGGATAACAAAGAGTGCTGAAGCTTTCTTT. The chain is built from TRBV28 and TRBJ1-1; D not resolved. CDR1 is MDHEN and CDR2 is SYDVKM in the germline V gene. This CDR3 region has 13 residues. The germline V and J ends were trimmed by 6 bases and 6 bases, with 14 bases remaining between them.